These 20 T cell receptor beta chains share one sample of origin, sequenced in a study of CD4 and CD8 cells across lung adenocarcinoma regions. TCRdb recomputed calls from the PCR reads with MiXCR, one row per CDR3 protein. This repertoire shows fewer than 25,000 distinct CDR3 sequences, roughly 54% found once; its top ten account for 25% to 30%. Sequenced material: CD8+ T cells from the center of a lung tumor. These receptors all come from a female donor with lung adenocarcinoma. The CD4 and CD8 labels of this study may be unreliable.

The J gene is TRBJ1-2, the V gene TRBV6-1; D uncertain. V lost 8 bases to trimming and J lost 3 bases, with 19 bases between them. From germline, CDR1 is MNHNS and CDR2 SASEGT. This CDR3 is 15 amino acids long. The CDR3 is CASRTLFSADYGYTF. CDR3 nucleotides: TGTGCCAGCCGTACCCTCTTTTCGGCGGACTATGGCTACACCTTC.

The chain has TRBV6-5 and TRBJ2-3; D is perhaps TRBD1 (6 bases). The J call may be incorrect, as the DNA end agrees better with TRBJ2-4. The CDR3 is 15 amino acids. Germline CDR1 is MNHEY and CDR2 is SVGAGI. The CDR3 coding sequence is TGTGCCAGCAGTTGGGGGCTGGGAAGCAAAGACACTCAGTACTTC. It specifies CASSWGLGSKDTQYF.

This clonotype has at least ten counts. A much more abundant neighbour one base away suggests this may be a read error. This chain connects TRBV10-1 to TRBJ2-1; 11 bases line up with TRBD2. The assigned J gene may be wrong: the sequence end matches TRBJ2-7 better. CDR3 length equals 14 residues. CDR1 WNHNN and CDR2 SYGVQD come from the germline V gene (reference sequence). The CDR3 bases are TGCGCCAGCAGTGTGGCTAGCGGGAGGAATGAGCAGTACTTC. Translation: CASSVASGRNEQYF.

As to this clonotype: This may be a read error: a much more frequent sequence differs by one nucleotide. The chain's CDR3 is CASGGRAGRDEQYF. The CDR3 nucleotides are TGTGCCAGCGGGGGAAGGGCAGGGCGGGATGAGCAGTACTTC. The J gene is TRBJ2-4, the V gene TRBV6-1, with a tentative D call TRBD2 (6 bases). Germline V gene lookup returns CDR1 MNHNS and CDR2 SASEGT. V was cut by 8 bases and J by 13 bases, with 24 bases left in between. This CDR3 is 14 amino acids long.

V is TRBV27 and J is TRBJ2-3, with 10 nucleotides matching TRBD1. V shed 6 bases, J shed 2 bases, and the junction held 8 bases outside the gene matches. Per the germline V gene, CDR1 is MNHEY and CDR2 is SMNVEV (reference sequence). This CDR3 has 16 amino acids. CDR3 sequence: CASRGAGTGDTDTQYF. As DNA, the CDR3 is TGTGCCAGCAGGGGAGCCGGGACAGGGGACACAGATACGCAGTATTTT.

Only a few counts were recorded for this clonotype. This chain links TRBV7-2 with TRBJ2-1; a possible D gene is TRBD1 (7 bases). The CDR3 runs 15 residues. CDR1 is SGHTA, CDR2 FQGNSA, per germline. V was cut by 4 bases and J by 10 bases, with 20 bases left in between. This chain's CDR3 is CASSSTGWERAEQFF. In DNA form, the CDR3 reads TGTGCCAGCAGCTCGACAGGGTGGGAGCGGGCCGAGCAGTTCTTC.

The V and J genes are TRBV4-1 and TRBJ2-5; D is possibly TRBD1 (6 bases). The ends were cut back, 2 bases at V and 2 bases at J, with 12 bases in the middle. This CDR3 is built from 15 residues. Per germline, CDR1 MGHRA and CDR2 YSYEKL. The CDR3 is CASSQTGQGQETQYF. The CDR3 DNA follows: TGCGCCAGCAGCCAAACGGGACAAGGGCAAGAGACCCAGTACTTC.

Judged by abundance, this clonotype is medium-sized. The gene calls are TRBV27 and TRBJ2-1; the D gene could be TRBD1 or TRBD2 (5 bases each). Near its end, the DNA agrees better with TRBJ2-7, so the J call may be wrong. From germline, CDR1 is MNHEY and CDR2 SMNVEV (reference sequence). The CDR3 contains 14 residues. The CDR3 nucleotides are TGTGCCAGCAGCACCGGGACCGCATCCGGCGAGCAGTACTTC. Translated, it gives CASSTGTASGEQYF.

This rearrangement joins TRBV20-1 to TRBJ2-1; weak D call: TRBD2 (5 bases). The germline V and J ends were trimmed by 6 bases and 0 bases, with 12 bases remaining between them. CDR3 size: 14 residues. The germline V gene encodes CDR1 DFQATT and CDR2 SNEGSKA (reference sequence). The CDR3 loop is CSAIEGSSYNEQFF. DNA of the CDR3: TGCAGTGCCATAGAGGGCAGCTCCTACAATGAGCAGTTCTTC.

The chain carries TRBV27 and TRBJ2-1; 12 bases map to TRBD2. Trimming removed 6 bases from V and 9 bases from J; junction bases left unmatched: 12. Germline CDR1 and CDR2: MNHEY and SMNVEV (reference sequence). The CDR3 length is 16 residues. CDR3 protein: CASRKAGLAGRGEQFF. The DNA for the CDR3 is TGTGCCAGCAGGAAAGCTGGACTAGCGGGGCGGGGTGAGCAGTTCTTC.

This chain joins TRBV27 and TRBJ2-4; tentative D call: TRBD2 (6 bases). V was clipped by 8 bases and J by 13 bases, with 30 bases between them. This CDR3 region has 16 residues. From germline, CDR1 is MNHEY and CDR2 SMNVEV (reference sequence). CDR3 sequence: CASGAAGQWAEDTQYF. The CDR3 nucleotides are TGTGCCAGCGGCGCCGCGGGGCAGTGGGCCGAAGATACGCAGTACTTC.

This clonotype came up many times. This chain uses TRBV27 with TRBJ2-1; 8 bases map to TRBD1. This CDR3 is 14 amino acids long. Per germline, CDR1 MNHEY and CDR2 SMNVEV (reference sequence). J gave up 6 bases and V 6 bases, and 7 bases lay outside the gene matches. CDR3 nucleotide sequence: TGTGCCAGCAGGACTCTTGGACAGGGCAATGAGCAGTTCTTC. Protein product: CASRTLGQGNEQFF.

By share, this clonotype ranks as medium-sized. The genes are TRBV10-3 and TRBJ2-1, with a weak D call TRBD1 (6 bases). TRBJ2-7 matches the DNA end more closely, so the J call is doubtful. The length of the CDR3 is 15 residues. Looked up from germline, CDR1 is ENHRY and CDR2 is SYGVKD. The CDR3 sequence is CAISGPGAISYEQYF. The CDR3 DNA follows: TGTGCCATATCAGGGCCAGGGGCCATATCCTACGAGCAGTACTTC.

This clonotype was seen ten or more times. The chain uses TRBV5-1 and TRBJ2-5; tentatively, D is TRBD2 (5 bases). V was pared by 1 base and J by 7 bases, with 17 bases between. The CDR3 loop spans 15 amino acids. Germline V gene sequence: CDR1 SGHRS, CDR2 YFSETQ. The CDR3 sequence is CASSLSASGAGTQYF. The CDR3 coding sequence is TGCGCCAGCAGCTTGTCTGCATCGGGTGCGGGGACCCAGTACTTC.

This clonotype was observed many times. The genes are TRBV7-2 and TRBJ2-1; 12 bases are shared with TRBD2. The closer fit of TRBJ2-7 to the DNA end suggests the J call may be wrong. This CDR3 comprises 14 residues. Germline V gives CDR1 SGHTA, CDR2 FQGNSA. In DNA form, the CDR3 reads TGTGCCAGCAGCTTTCTAGCGGGAGGGCCCGAGCAGTACTTC. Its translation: CASSFLAGGPEQYF.

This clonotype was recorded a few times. CDR3 coding DNA: TGTGCCAGCAGCCAACTAGCGGAGTCCCCCGGGGAGCTGTTTTTT. This sequence encodes CASSQLAESPGELFF. This rearrangement joins TRBV4-2 to TRBJ2-2; 7 bases match TRBD2. The CDR3 totals 15 residues. Trimming cost V 2 bases and J 6 bases; bases outside gene matches: 6. Germline CDR1 and CDR2: LGHNA and YNFKEQ.

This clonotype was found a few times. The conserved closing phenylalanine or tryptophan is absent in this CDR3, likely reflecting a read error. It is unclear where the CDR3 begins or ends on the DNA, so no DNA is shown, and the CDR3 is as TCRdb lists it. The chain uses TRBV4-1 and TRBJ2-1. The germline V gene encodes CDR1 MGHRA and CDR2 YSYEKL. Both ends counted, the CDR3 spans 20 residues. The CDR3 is CAQPRSSFLTRLKIFKNKNS.

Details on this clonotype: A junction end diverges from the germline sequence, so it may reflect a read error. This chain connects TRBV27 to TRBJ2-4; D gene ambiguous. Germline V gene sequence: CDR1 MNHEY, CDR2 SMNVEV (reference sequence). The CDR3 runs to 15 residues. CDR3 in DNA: TGTGCCAGCGGTCCGGGCATGTGCGCCAAAAACATGCAGTACTTC. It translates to CASGPGMCAKNMQYF.

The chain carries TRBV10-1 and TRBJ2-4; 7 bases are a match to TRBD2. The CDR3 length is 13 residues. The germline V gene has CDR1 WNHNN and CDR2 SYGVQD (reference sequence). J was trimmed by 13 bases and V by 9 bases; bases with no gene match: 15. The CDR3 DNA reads TGCGCCAGGGGGGGGTGTGACAAAAATACGCAGTACTTC. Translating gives CARGGCDKNTQYF.

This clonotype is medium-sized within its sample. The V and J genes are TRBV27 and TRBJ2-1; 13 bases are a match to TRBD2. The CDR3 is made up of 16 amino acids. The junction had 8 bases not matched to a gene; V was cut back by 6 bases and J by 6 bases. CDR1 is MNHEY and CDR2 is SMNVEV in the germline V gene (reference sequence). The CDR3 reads CASSARGTSGINEQFF. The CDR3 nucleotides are TGTGCCAGCAGCGCCCGGGGGACTAGCGGGATCAATGAGCAGTTCTTC.